This entry lists 11 T cell receptor beta chains sequenced from one sample in a study of cytomegalovirus exposure and HLA in healthy donors. The study ran its PCR with 60 Vbeta and 13 Jbeta primers. Sequenced by immunoSEQ multiplex PCR; TCRdb stores in-frame clones only, minus some. Found here are tens of thousands of clones, roughly 80% of them singletons; the top ten hold around 2%. Sequencing was carried out using PBMCs. All receptors derive from a middle-aged man in good health and CMV-seronegative.

The gene calls are TRBV6-5 and TRBJ1-5; D possibly corresponds to TRBD1 (5 bases). V was trimmed by 2 bases and J by 9 bases, leaving 14 bases between them. This CDR3 has 14 amino acids. CDR1 and CDR2 (germline): MNHEY, SVGAGI. The CDR3 reads CASSYEKGLSPQHF. CDR3 DNA sequence: TGTGCCAGCAGTTACGAGAAGGGGCTCTCGCCCCAGCATTTT.

The rearrangement uses TRBV19 and TRBJ1-2; D gene ambiguous. The CDR3 is made up of 13 amino acids. Germline loops: CDR1 LNHDA, CDR2 SQIVND (reference sequence). V gave up 7 bases and J gave up 8 bases, with 17 bases separating them. This CDR3 reads CASTPDLTGGYTF. CDR3 sequence (DNA): TGTGCCAGTACCCCAGACCTAACGGGAGGCTACACCTTC.

The gene calls are TRBV18 and TRBJ2-5; TRBD1 matches at 7 bases. The germline V gene has CDR1 KGHSH and CDR2 LQKENI. The CDR3 extends over 15 amino acids. Trimming at V came to 3 bases and at J to 2 bases, leaving 6 bases not matched to a gene. CDR3 bases: TGTGCCAGCTCACCCTCCGGGACAGAGCAAGAGACCCAGTACTTC. It is translated as CASSPSGTEQETQYF.

This rearrangement joins TRBV6-5 to TRBJ1-2; D call uncertain. Trimming stripped 2 bases from V and 4 bases from J, with 14 bases between. This CDR3 region has 15 residues. CDR1 and CDR2 (germline): MNHEY, SVGAGI. The CDR3 DNA reads as TGTGCCAGCAGTTACCGGCAGCTAGGTCTCTATGGCTACACCTTC. Its translation: CASSYRQLGLYGYTF.

The rearrangement links TRBV15 to TRBJ1-2; TRBD1 matches 9 bases. Germline CDR1 is LNHNV and CDR2 is YYDKDF (reference sequence). V shed 0 bases, J shed 7 bases, and the junction held 12 bases outside the gene matches. The CDR3 runs to 17 residues. The CDR3 sequence: CATSRDRSTGGIGGYTF. The CDR3 DNA follows: TGTGCCACCAGCAGAGATCGCTCCACAGGGGGCATCGGTGGCTACACCTTC.

The chain links TRBV5-1 to TRBJ2-1, with 12 bases fitting TRBD2. This CDR3 is built from 13 residues. The J segment lost 4 bases and the V segment lost 7 bases, leaving 0 bases of the junction unmatched. The germline V gene encodes CDR1 SGHRS and CDR2 YFSETQ. Here the CDR3 reads CASGTSGYNEQFF. The DNA of the CDR3 is TGCGCCAGCGGGACTAGCGGGTACAATGAGCAGTTCTTC.

This chain uses TRBV5-8 with TRBJ2-7; no reliable D call. Germline CDR1 is SGHTS and CDR2 is YDEGEE. The V end lost 6 bases, the J end lost 0 bases, and 13 bases lay between the germline ends. The CDR3 covers 14 residues. The CDR3 DNA is TGTGCCAGCAATAGCCGCGTGGCCTCCTACGAGCAGTACTTC. This translates into CASNSRVASYEQYF.

This clone occurred once. The gene calls are TRBV7-9 and TRBJ2-7; TRBD1 is a possible D gene (6 bases). The CDR3 consists of 13 residues. V lost 6 bases, J lost 2 bases, and 11 bases lay in between. Looked up from germline, CDR1 is SEHNR and CDR2 is FQNEAQ (reference sequence). CDR3 sequence reads: CASRPQGTYEQYF. For the CDR3, the DNA is TGTGCCAGCAGGCCACAGGGAACCTACGAGCAGTACTTC.

This clone was counted only a few times. This rearrangement joins TRBV5-1 to TRBJ2-7; D is perhaps TRBD2 (5 bases). The V end was cut by 2 bases, the J end by 2 bases, with 11 bases between. Germline CDR1 is SGHRS and CDR2 is YFSETQ. This CDR3 has 14 amino acids. DNA for the CDR3: TGCGCCAGCAGCTTCACAACGAGGGCCTACGAGCAGTACTTC. Amino acid sequence: CASSFTTRAYEQYF.

The chain couples TRBV9 to TRBJ2-2, with 7 bases aligning to TRBD2. V was clipped by 1 base and J by 2 bases; unmatched bases: 5. Looked up from germline, CDR1 is SGDLS and CDR2 is YYNGEE. The CDR3 has 16 amino acids. DNA of the CDR3: TGTGCCAGCAGCGTATCGCGGGAGCGTAACACCGGGGAGCTGTTTTTT. As protein: CASSVSRERNTGELFF.

This chain uses TRBV7-9 with TRBJ2-3, with 9 positions matching TRBD2. There are 14 residues in the CDR3. The junction had 8 bases not matched to a gene; V was cut back by 5 bases and J by 8 bases. Germline V gives CDR1 SEHNR, CDR2 FQNEAQ (reference sequence). In nucleotides, the CDR3 is TGTGCCAGCAGCCGGCTAGCGGGGAGAAGTACGCAGTATTTT. This sequence encodes CASSRLAGRSTQYF.